Presented here are 23 T cell receptor beta chains from one specimen sequenced in a study of T cell repertoires in cytomegalovirus infection. TCRdb processed the reads anew with MiXCR; each CDR3 protein has one entry. Of around 290,000 distinct CDR3 sequences in the sample, under 30% were seen once. The specimen sequenced was PBMCs. The receptors come from a human donor in good health (CMV status not recorded). Some clones in this sample may be carry-over from other donors' samples.

This clonotype was seen many times. V and J are TRBV7-2 and TRBJ2-1; D perhaps matches TRBD2 (5 bases). This CDR3 is built from 13 residues. Germline V gene data show CDR1 as SGHTA and CDR2 as FQGNSA. Trimming cost V 1 base and J 8 bases, with 9 bases left between them. The CDR3, as DNA: TGTGCCAGCAGCTTAGGACTAACCTATGAGCAGTTCTTC. Its protein product is CASSLGLTYEQFF.

This clonotype occurred a few times. The chain uses TRBV6-2 or TRBV6-3 and TRBJ1-2; TRBD1 matches 8 bases. CDR1 and CDR2 from the germline V gene are MNHEY and SVGEGT. This CDR3 has 17 amino acids. Unmatched junction bases numbered 16, after V lost 6 bases and J lost 4 bases. The CDR3 protein is CASSRSGQEGDTYGYTF. DNA for the CDR3: TGTGCCAGCAGCAGATCGGGACAGGAGGGAGATACCTATGGCTACACCTTC.

The rearrangement joins TRBV9 to TRBJ2-7; D remains unclear. V lost 0 bases and J 4 bases, leaving 14 bases between the germline ends. The CDR3 has 15 residues. Germline CDR1 is SGDLS and CDR2 is YYNGEE. CDR3 sequence: CASSVDWGTVYEQYF. The CDR3 nucleotides read TGTGCCAGCAGCGTAGATTGGGGAACCGTGTACGAGCAGTACTTC.

This rearrangement joins TRBV5-4 to TRBJ2-2, with D perhaps matching TRBD2 (6 bases). Trimming shortened V by 6 bases and J by 4 bases, and 19 bases separated the two germline ends. Per germline, CDR1 SGHNT and CDR2 YYREEE (reference sequence). The CDR3 is 16 residues long. CDR3 sequence reads: CASNLAGGISTGELFF. The CDR3 DNA follows: TGTGCCAGCAACCTCGCCGGGGGTATATCCACCGGGGAGCTGTTTTTT.

Many counts were recorded for this clonotype. The gene calls are TRBV7-6 and TRBJ2-2; no reliable D call. Germline V gene lookup returns CDR1 SGHVS and CDR2 FNYEAQ. Trimming took 1 base from V and 4 from J, leaving 4 bases between them. CDR3 length: 13 residues. As DNA, the CDR3 is TGTGCCAGCAGCTTAGGCTCCACCGGGGAGCTGTTTTTT. This translates into CASSLGSTGELFF.

The gene calls are TRBV28 and TRBJ1-2, with D possibly TRBD1 on 5 matching bases. The CDR3 extends over 11 amino acids. The V gene lost 10 bases and the J gene lost 8 bases, with 14 bases spanning the gap. Looked up from germline, CDR1 is MDHEN and CDR2 is SYDVKM. The DNA of the CDR3 is TGTGCCACCGGCGGGGCCTTCGGCTACACCTTC. Translation: CATGGAFGYTF.

This chain uses TRBV3-1 with TRBJ1-2; possible D gene TRBD1, 5 bases. The CDR3 totals 15 residues. V dropped 4 bases and J dropped 4 bases, with 16 bases sitting between them. CDR1 is LGHDT, CDR2 YNNKEL, per germline (reference sequence). CDR3 amino acids: CASSPRDGLVYGYTF. The CDR3, as DNA: TGTGCCAGCAGCCCAAGGGACGGTTTGGTCTATGGCTACACCTTC. Variable domain in full (rest from reference TRBV3-1 and TRBJ1-2): DTAVSQTPKYLVTQMGNDKSIKCEQNLGHDTMYWYKQDSKKFLKIMFSYNNKELIINETVPNRFSPKSPDKAHLNLHINSLELGDSAVYFCASSPRDGLVYGYTFGSGTRLTVV.

V usage is TRBV12-3 or TRBV12-4 and J usage is TRBJ1-2; the D is unclear. The CDR3 runs to 12 residues. Trimming pared 7 bases from V and 4 bases from J, leaving 10 bases between. The CDR3 loop reads CASKGVTYGYTF. CDR3 nucleotide sequence: TGTGCCAGCAAGGGAGTAACCTATGGCTACACCTTC.

This clonotype was seen at least ten times. The chain combines TRBV12-3 or TRBV12-4 with TRBJ1-3; D is ambiguous. This CDR3 comprises 12 residues. Trimming shortened V by 5 bases and J by 4 bases, and 6 bases separated the two germline ends. DNA for the CDR3: TGTGCCAGCAGTCTCTCCGGAAACACCATATATTTT. Amino acids: CASSLSGNTIYF.

V is TRBV25-1 and J is TRBJ1-1; D call uncertain. The CDR3 spans 11 residues. Germline values: CDR1 MGHDK, CDR2 SYGVNS. V was clipped by 5 bases and J by 7 bases, with 8 bases between them. In nucleotides, the CDR3 is TGTGCCAGCAGTCGGTTCGGTGAAGCTTTCTTT. Its protein product is CASSRFGEAFF.

V and J are TRBV12-3 or TRBV12-4 and TRBJ2-1; 13 bases match TRBD2. Trimming took 4 bases from V and 5 from J; bases not matched to a gene: 5. This CDR3 spans 16 amino acids. The CDR3 DNA reads TGTGCCAGCAGTTCCGGACTAGCGGGAGTCAACAATGAGCAGTTCTTC. As protein: CASSSGLAGVNNEQFF.

This chain links TRBV5-5 with TRBJ2-2; D uncertain. The ends were cut back, 4 bases at V and 5 bases at J, with 15 bases in the middle. Germline V gene lookup returns CDR1 SGHKS and CDR2 YYEKEE (reference sequence). This CDR3 region has 15 residues. CDR3: CASSPLTVRTGELFF. As DNA, the CDR3 is TGTGCCAGCAGCCCCCTGACCGTTCGAACCGGGGAGCTGTTTTTT. Full variable domain (missing parts from reference TRBV5-5 and TRBJ2-2): DAGVTQSPTHLIKTRGQQVTLRCSPISGHKSVSWYQQVLGQGPQFIFQYYEKEERGRGNFPDRFSARQFPNYSSELNVNALLLGDSALYLCASSPLTVRTGELFFGEGSRLTVL.

The CDR3 spells CASSSPGQDSYEQYF. CDR3 coding DNA: TGTGCCAGCAGTTCACCGGGACAGGATTCCTACGAGCAGTACTTC. The V gene is TRBV28, the J gene TRBJ2-7, with 8 bases matching TRBD1. With 4 bases clipped from V and 1 base from J, the junction kept 6 bases outside the gene matches. The CDR3 is made up of 15 amino acids. The V gene's germline CDR1 is MDHEN and CDR2 SYDVKM. Full variable domain (outside the CDR3, taken from reference TRBV28 and TRBJ2-7): DVKVTQSSRYLVKRTGEKVFLECVQDMDHENMFWYRQDPGLGLRLIYFSYDVKMKEKGDIPEGYSVSREKKERFSLILESASTNQTSMYLCASSSPGQDSYEQYFGPGTRLTVT.

The sample holds many counts of this clonotype. The chain employs TRBV20-1 and TRBJ2-2; 10 bases line up with TRBD1. There are 13 residues in the CDR3. Germline V gene data show CDR1 as DFQATT and CDR2 as SNEGSKA (reference sequence). Germline trimming cut 5 bases from V and 8 bases from J; bases unmatched to any gene: 5. CDR3 amino acids: CSAPTGGMGELFF. The CDR3 nucleotides read TGCAGTGCTCCGACAGGGGGCATGGGGGAGCTGTTTTTT.

On this clonotype itself: Possible read error: a much larger clone is one base away. This is likely a read error, given that the CDR3 carries no conserved phenylalanine or tryptophan at its end. The gene calls are TRBV11-2 and TRBJ1-6, with 8 bases fitting TRBD1. V dropped 5 bases and J dropped 11; count of bases not matched to a gene: 8. The CDR3 length is 14 residues. Germline V lookup: CDR1 SGHAT, CDR2 FQNNGV. The CDR3 protein is CASSQRQGNAPLHL. CDR3 DNA sequence: TGTGCCAGCAGCCAGCGACAGGGGAACGCACCCCTCCACTTG.

This chain connects TRBV7-2 to TRBJ2-3, with D hard to call. The germline gives CDR1 SGHTA, CDR2 FQGNSA. Deletions cut 4 bases from V and 4 bases from J, with 9 bases between. The CDR3 runs to 13 residues. CDR3 region: CASSSEVSDTQYF. As DNA, the CDR3 is TGTGCCAGCAGCTCCGAAGTTTCAGATACGCAGTATTTT.

This chain uses TRBV19 with TRBJ2-3; 13 bases map to TRBD2. Unmatched junction bases numbered 6, after V lost 1 base and J lost 5 bases. CDR3 length: 17 amino acids. Germline values: CDR1 LNHDA, CDR2 SQIVND (reference sequence). The DNA of the CDR3 is TGTGCCAGTAGTATAGGCGGGACTAGCGGGAAAGGAGATACGCAGTATTTT. It encodes CASSIGGTSGKGDTQYF.

The table lists this clonotype with many counts. The chain recombines TRBV7-2 with TRBJ1-4; no reliable D call. There are 16 residues in the CDR3. Trimming removed 5 bases at V and 8 bases at J, with 21 bases between. The germline gives CDR1 SGHTA, CDR2 FQGNSA. CDR3 sequence: CASSPPGGSRGEKLFF. CDR3 sequence (DNA): TGTGCCAGCAGCCCCCCCGGCGGGTCCAGAGGCGAAAAACTGTTTTTT.

The table lists this clonotype with many counts. The chain carries TRBV7-8 and TRBJ2-2; 8 bases align to TRBD1. J gave up 3 bases and V 5 bases, and 8 bases lay outside the gene matches. Germline loops: CDR1 SGHVS, CDR2 FQNEAQ. The CDR3 totals 16 residues. The CDR3 DNA reads TGTGCCAGCAGCCCGAAGGACAGGGTGTACACCGGGGAGCTGTTTTTT. Residues: CASSPKDRVYTGELFF.

This clonotype was seen just once. The chain is built from TRBV7-2 and TRBJ2-5; 9 positions agree with TRBD2. The trim removed 5 bases at V and 7 bases at J, leaving 17 bases unmatched. Germline values: CDR1 SGHTA, CDR2 FQGNSA. CDR3 length: 17 amino acids. The CDR3 region is CASSPGRLAGNVGTQYF. CDR3 nucleotides: TGTGCCAGCAGCCCGGGTCGGCTAGCGGGAAATGTAGGGACCCAGTACTTC.

There are many counts of this clonotype. V usage is TRBV7-2 and J usage is TRBJ2-7, with D tentatively TRBD1 or TRBD2 (5 bases each). With 2 bases removed from V and 3 bases from J, the gap between germline ends came to 14 bases. CDR3 length: 15 amino acids. Germline CDR1 and CDR2: SGHTA and FQGNSA. CDR3: CASSLTAGSLYEQYF. CDR3 sequence (DNA): TGTGCCAGCAGCTTAACGGCAGGGAGCCTCTACGAGCAGTACTTC.

This clonotype appeared a few times. V gene TRBV4-3 combines with J gene TRBJ1-4; no reliable D call. Trimming removed 4 bases at V and 8 bases at J, with 14 bases between. Germline CDR1 and CDR2: LGHNA and YSLEER. The CDR3 is 14 residues long. The CDR3 nucleotides are TGCGCCAGCAGCCCTCCCCATCCACAGGAAAAACTGTTTTTT. It is translated as CASSPPHPQEKLFF.

This clonotype was counted a few times. The chain uses TRBV12-3 or TRBV12-4 and TRBJ2-2; D is undetermined. The CDR3 sequence is 15 residues long. V shed 3 bases and J shed 0 bases, with 8 bases lying between them. DNA of the CDR3: TGTGCCAGCAGTTTCGGCAGAACGAACACCGGGGAGCTGTTTTTT. Amino acids: CASSFGRTNTGELFF.